This T cell receptor beta chain originates from a study of T cell repertoires in cytomegalovirus infection (dated by TCRdb to about 2019). Describing the broader study: Donor HLA type was relevant to the analysis, as public TCR beta signatures indicated carriage of CMV infection together with the matching HLA type. Broad study findings and their caveats: In both this cohort and an independent approximately 370-donor cohort, the cumulative frequency of public TCR beta family members distinguished carriers of CMV infection plus the relevant HLA type. The ex vivo response was dominated by HLA-C-restricted CMV-specific TCR beta clonotypes, which also provided the single most frequent clonotype in two of eight donors.

V is cut by 4 bases and J by 4 bases, and the space between the germline ends is 11 bases. According to the germline V gene, CDR1 reads MDHEN and CDR2 reads SYDVKM. From the cysteine up to the phenylalanine, the CDR3 has a length of 14 residues. Just the 42-base CDR3 DNA is kept, in frame starting at base 1. TCRdb names Illumina HiSeq 1500 as the instrument used. TCRdb ran its own pipeline on the public reads, namely fastp trimming at Q25 and MiXCR clone calling, and kept in-frame beta chains. One record per CDR3 amino acid sequence lists the most common genes and DNA. For this sample there are approximately 490,000 distinct CDR3 sequences; about 11% appear just once. The ten top clones hold about 10% of the sample. In this sample, this clonotype turned up many times. The target of this receptor is not known. No per-base quality is available; no much larger clone lies one base away.

The sequence links TRBV28 to TRBJ2-1, and the D gene may be TRBD2, 6 bases matching. This sequence was found in a human donor in good health (CMV status not recorded). Some clones in this sample may be carry-over from other donors' samples. The sequencing input was PBMCs. The DNA sequence is as follows: TGTGCCAGCAGTTACGGGGGAGGTTACAATGAGCAGTTCTTC. Its coded protein is CASSYGGGYNEQFF.